The entry below gives a single T cell receptor beta chain sequence along with its context. Its antigen is not yet known. It has no much larger one-base neighbor in the sample; base qualities were not kept. The sample comes from a study of blood T cells in healthy people across ages (dated by TCRdb to the mid-2010s). Describing the broader study: In model experiments, template switching captured roughly one uniquely barcoded TCR beta cDNA molecule for every two T cells. The donors were divided into four age groups: young (average around 15 years), middle-aged (almost 40), aged (about 61) and long-lived (roughly 88). The study measured age-related changes in TCR beta repertoire diversity using deep sequencing normalized with unique cDNA molecular identifiers. The study analyzed two additional independent replicas of 1 million unique cDNA reads from the same blood draw for two donors, one aged 18 to 30 and one aged 80 or older. Results the study describes overall, beyond this receptor: Estimates of total diversity based on one million sequenced T cells were considered lower bounds and underestimates. Because donor CMV infection status was unknown, age-related changes in expanded clonotypes were potentially confounded. Observed TCR beta diversity per million T cells fell roughly linearly with age, and a significant reduction was already apparent by age about 36. The long-lived group showed more naive CD4+ T cells, fewer expanded clones and increased TCR diversity than the aged group, suggesting age selection. Conclusive comparison of naive and antigen-experienced compartments was prevented by the profiling of bulk unsorted PBMCs. A strong correlation was found between observed TCR beta diversity and the percentage of naive T cells measured by flow cytometry.

The library was obtained by 5' RACE. TCRdb shows the sequencer as Illumina HiSeq 2500. A second roughly 7 to 11 cycle PCR used a sample-barcoded 5' primer and a J-beta primer mix. Each TCR beta cDNA molecule received a unique molecular identifier from a template-switch 5' adaptor carrying 12 random nucleotides. Each sample yielded at least 3 million CDR3-containing paired-end reads. The Mint cDNA synthesis kit, primed by a TRBC-specific oligonucleotide, was used to synthesize first-strand cDNA from all RNA. Following uracil-DNA glycosylase treatment, all cDNA underwent a first 18-cycle PCR with the universal primers M1SS and BC2_uni_R. Processing in the source paper ran as follows. For normalization, 1 million high-quality reads were randomly selected from each sample, with every read carrying a distinct molecular identifier. Reads sharing molecular identifiers were discarded rather than binned into consensus sequences. MiTCR, run with a Q25 quality threshold and the strictest error-elimination algorithm, handled CDR3 identification, clonotype clustering and error correction. Lower-bound total TCR beta diversity was estimated with a nonparametric unseen species model using Euler transformation. The public reads were run again by TCRdb, first through fastp at Q25 and then through MiXCR, and only productive beta chains were kept. Rows with a matching CDR3 protein are joined into one entry that keeps the most common DNA and genes. The V and J calls and clone size are TCRdb's, not the authors'. For this sample there are about 780,000 distinct CDR3 sequences; 20% to 30% appear just once. The ten largest clones take up about 3% of the sample.

Systemically healthy Caucasian individuals from Russia, around 39 in total and aged about 6 to 100 years, were included as donors. Each donor gave around 9.9 milliliters of peripheral blood, collected into EDTA-treated Vacutainer tubes. Ficoll-Paque density-gradient centrifugation was used to isolate PBMCs, with at least 7 million per sample. Trizol reagent was used to extract total RNA from the PBMCs, yielding at least 5.5 micrograms per sample. For every donor, an aliquot of PBMCs went through flow cytometry to measure the percentages of naive CD45RAhigh/CD27high T cells. The junction carries 11 bases between V and J, which are trimmed by 3 bases and 6 bases respectively. The CDR3, cysteine through phenylalanine, is 14 amino acids long. Only the CDR3 part of the read is kept: 42 bases, read in frame from the first base. The germline V gene gives CDR1 as SGHTA and CDR2 as FQGTGA. The same sample was also studied in work on T cells of mothers and their children. The second study, in turn, reports: Nine systemically healthy Caucasian individuals, comprising three mothers and their six children, were included as donors. cDNA synthesis consumed the entire amount of extracted RNA, loaded at around 1.5 ug RNA in each 15 ul reaction. In the second PCR, the M1S primer introduced both the sample barcodes and 2-4 random nucleotides. Over 8 million TCR beta CDR3 reads came from each mother, compared with some 3 million reads from each child. Thymic selection similarly shapes TCR recombination output in related and unrelated pairs, with minor effect from inherited differences. Normalized repertoire overlap was always found to be slightly, but never significantly, higher in related mother-child pairs than in unrelated mother-child pairs. No persistent microchimeric T cell clones were detected, at a sensitivity of roughly 93 clones per million clonotypes. To look for features that set related mother-child pairs apart from unrelated individuals, the researchers ran deep NGS to compare the TCR beta repertoires of mothers and children. The mean age was roughly 36 +/- 4 years for the mothers and about 12 +/- 4 years for the children. After adapter ligation with NEBNext reagents, the libraries were sequenced on Illumina HiSeq 2000 with 100+100 nt paired-end reads. To avoid cross-contamination, the mother libraries and the child libraries were prepared a month apart and sequenced in separate runs. For each donor, between about 450,000 and 2,300,000 distinct TCR beta clonotypes were identified. Naive TCR beta clonotypes were estimated from low-frequency clonotypes matched to each donor's FACS-determined naive share, without sorting.

Sequences were obtained from blood. The chain uses TRBV7-3 and TRBJ2-2; no D gene can be assigned with confidence. The clonotype originates from a boy aged 10-17 years in good health. The DNA sequence is as follows: TGTGCCAGCAGCTTGGGTGTCGGTCCCGGGGAGCTGTTTTTT. Its translation reads: CASSLGVGPGELFF.